The source of this T cell receptor beta chain is a study of T-cell memory formation after mild COVID-19. This clonotype was counted between two and nine times. TCRdb re-called the 5' RACE reads with MiXCR, one entry per CDR3 protein. Among more than 300,000 distinct CDR3 sequences listed, roughly 13% were seen once. The CDR3 spans 19 residues. V was clipped by 0 bases and J by 2 bases, with 21 bases between them. Germline V CDR1 and CDR2: LGHDT, YNNKEL (reference sequence). Sequencing input: PBMCs or a T cell subset sorted from them (not recorded which). The receptor was isolated from a man between 18 and 29 years old who had mild COVID-19 (a few samples of this study predate the infection). Cell type and time point are not known. V and J are TRBV3-1 and TRBJ2-3, with D uncertain. CDR3 nucleotides: TGTGCCAGCAGCCAAGATTGGCTACAGAAAGTACTCGCCACAGATACGCAGTATTTT. Its protein product is CASSQDWLQKVLATDTQYF.